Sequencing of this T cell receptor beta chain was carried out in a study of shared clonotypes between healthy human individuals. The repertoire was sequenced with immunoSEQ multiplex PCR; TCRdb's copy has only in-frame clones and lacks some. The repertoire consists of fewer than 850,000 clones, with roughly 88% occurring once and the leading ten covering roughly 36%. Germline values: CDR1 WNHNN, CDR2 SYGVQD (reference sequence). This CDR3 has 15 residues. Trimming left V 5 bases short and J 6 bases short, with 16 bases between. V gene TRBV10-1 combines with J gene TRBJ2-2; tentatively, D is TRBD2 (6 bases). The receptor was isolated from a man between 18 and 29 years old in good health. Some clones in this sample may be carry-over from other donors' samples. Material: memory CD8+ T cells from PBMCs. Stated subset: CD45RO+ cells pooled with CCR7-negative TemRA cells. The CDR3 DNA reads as TGCGCCAGCAGTCCCTCGGGAGCGCCGGCCGGGGAGCTGTTTTTT. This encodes CASSPSGAPAGELFF.